This T cell receptor beta chain was identified during a study of cytomegalovirus exposure and HLA in healthy donors. Germline V CDR1 and CDR2: LGHNT, FRNRAP. CDR3 size: 19 residues. The V segment lost 0 bases and the J segment 2 bases; nucleotides outside the gene matches: 11. PCR was performed using 60 Vbeta and 13 Jbeta primers. The assay was immunoSEQ multiplex PCR, and TCRdb's table has in-frame clones only and misses some. Of 150,000 to 200,000 clones listed, 75% to 80% are singletons. V is TRBV12-5 and J is TRBJ1-3, with 9 bases that match TRBD1. Sequencing was performed on PBMCs. This clonotype was sampled from a man aged 45-65 years in good health and CMV-seropositive. CDR3 in DNA: TGTGCTAGTGGTTTGGTACAGGGGGCCCCCTCGGGGCCTGGAAACACCATATATTTT. Amino acids: CASGLVQGAPSGPGNTIYF.